The entry that follows covers one TCR beta chain sequence. With the read ending 3 residues before the CDR3 end, the germline J gene is used to fill in that end. The sample is drawn from a study of T cells in women clearing cervical HPV infection. This CDR3 is built from 14 residues. V was trimmed by 3 bases and J by 5 bases, leaving 14 bases between them. Germline-derived CDR1 and CDR2 are SGHRS and YFSETQ. Measured with immunoSEQ multiplex PCR; TCRdb has only the in-frame clones, and not every one. The table lists approximately 18,000 clones. V usage is TRBV5-1 and J usage is TRBJ2-5; D might be TRBD1 (6 bases). Specimen: blood buffy coat. This TCR came from a woman aged 18 to 75 with a cervical HPV16 infection that either progressed to CIN3+ or cleared (not recorded which). The CDR3 loop is CASSYTNRDETQYF. CDR3 DNA (partial): TGCGCCAGCAGCTATACAAACAGGGACGAGACC.